The sequence of this TCR beta chain was determined in a study of T cell responses to AZD1222 COVID-19 vaccine. Study in general: Second-dose timings of about 4 or about 12 weeks were pooled.

TCRdb keeps only in-frame clones here, not all; method: immunoSEQ multiplex PCR. The sample lists some 120,000 clones, about 85% occurring once. Worth noting for this clone: Its antigen is currently unknown.

V dropped 6 bases and J dropped 1 base, with 6 bases sitting between them. There are 12 residues in the CDR3. CDR1 is MNHEY and CDR2 is SVGAGI in the germline V gene. Whole-study results and caveats: Baseline seropositivity characterized only a handful of AZD1222 recipients. Repertoires in all cases were sampled only once the peak T cell response had passed.

The material sequenced was peripheral blood, taken on day 0 of AZD1222 vaccination. The TCR originated in an adult in good health. This chain links TRBV6-5 with TRBJ1-1; D not certain. CDR3 amino acids: CASRWANTEAFF. The CDR3 bases are TGTGCCAGCAGATGGGCGAACACTGAAGCTTTCTTT.